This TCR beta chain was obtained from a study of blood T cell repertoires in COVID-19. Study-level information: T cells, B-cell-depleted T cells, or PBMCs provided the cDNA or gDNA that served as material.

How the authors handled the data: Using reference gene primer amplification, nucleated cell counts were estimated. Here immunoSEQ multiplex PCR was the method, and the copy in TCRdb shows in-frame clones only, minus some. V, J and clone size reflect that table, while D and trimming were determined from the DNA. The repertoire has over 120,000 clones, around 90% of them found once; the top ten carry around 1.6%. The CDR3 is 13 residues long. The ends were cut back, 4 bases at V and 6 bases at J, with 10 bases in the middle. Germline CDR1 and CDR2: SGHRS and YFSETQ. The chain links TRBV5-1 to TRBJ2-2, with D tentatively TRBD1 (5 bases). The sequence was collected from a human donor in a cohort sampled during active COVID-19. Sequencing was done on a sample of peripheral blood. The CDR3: CASSRQGAGELFF. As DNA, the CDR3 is TGCGCCAGCAGCAGGCAGGGCGCCGGGGAGCTGTTTTTT.